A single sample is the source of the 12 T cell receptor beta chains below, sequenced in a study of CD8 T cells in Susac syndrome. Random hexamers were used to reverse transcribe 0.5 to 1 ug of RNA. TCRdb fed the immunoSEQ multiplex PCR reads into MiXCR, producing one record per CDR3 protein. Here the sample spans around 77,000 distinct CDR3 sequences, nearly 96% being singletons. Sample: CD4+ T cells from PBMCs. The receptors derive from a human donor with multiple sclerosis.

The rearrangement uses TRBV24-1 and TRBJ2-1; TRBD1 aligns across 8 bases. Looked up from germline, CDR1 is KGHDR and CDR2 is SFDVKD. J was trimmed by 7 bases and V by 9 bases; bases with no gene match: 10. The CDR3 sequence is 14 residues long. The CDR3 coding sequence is TGTGCCACCTCAAGACAGGGGTGGGGGAATGAGCAGTTCTTC. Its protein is CATSRQGWGNEQFF.

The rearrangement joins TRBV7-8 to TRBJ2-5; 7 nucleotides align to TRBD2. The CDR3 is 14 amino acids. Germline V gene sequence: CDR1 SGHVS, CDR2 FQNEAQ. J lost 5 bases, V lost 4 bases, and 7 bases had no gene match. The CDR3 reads CASSYMGGRETQYF. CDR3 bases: TGTGCCAGCAGCTATATGGGAGGGCGCGAGACCCAGTACTTC.

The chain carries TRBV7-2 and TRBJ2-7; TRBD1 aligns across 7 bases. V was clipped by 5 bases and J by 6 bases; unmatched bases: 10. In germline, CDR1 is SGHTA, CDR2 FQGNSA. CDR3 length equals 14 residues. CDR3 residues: CASSPGTGVTEQYF. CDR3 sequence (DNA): TGTGCCAGCAGCCCGGGCACAGGGGTCACCGAGCAGTACTTC.

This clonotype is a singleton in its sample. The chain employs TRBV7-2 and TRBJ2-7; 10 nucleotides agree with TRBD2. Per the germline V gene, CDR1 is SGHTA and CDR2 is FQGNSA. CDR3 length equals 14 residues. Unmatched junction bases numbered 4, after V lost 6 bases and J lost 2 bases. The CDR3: CASSPSGGPYEQYF. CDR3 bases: TGTGCCAGCAGTCCTAGCGGGGGCCCCTACGAGCAGTACTTC.

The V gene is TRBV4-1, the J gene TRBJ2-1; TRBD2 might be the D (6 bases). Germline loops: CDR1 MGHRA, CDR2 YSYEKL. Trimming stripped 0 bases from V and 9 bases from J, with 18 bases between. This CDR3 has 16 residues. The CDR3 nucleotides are TGCGCCAGCAGCCAAGAAAGTATAACTAGCTTAGGTGAGCAGTTCTTC. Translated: CASSQESITSLGEQFF.

CDR3 sequence: CASSPLGSEQYF. The CDR3 nucleotides are TGTGCCAGCAGCCCCCTCGGCTCCGAGCAGTACTTC. The chain links TRBV12-3 or TRBV12-4 to TRBJ2-7; D gene uncertain. This CDR3 contains 12 residues. Trimming took off 6 bases at V and 6 bases at J, with 12 bases between the two ends.

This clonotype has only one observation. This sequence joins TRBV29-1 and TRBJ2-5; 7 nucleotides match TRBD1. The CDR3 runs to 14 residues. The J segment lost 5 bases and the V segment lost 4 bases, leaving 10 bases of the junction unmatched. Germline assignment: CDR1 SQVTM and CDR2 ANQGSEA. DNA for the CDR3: TGCAGCGTTGTCCGAACAGGGGCCGGGGAGACCCAGTACTTC. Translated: CSVVRTGAGETQYF.

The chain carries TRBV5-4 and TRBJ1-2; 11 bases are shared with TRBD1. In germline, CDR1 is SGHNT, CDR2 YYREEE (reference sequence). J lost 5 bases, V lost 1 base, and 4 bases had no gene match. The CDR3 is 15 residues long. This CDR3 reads CASSLRDRGLYGYTF. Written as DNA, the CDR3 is TGTGCCAGCAGCTTGAGGGACAGGGGGTTGTATGGCTACACCTTC.

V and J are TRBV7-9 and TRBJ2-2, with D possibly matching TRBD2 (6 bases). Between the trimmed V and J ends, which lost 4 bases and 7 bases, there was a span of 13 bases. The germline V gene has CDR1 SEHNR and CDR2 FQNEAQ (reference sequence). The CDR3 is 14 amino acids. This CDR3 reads CASSSPGGIGELFF. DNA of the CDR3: TGTGCCAGCAGCTCCCCCGGGGGTATCGGGGAGCTGTTTTTT.

The CDR3 sequence is CASTKTRSDTQYF. Written as DNA, the CDR3 is TGTGCCAGCACCAAAACTAGATCGGATACGCAGTATTTT. This chain joins TRBV7-2 and TRBJ2-3; D might be TRBD2 (5 bases). Germline loops: CDR1 SGHTA, CDR2 FQGNSA. Deletions cut 7 bases from V and 6 bases from J, with 14 bases between. This CDR3 is built from 13 residues. Filled out from reference TRBV7-2 and TRBJ2-3, the complete variable domain reads GAGVSQSPSNKVTEKGKDVELRCDPISGHTALYWYRQSLGQGLEFLIYFQGNSAPDKSGLPSDRFSAERTGGSVSTLTIQRTQQEDSAVYLCASTKTRSDTQYFGPGTRLTVL.

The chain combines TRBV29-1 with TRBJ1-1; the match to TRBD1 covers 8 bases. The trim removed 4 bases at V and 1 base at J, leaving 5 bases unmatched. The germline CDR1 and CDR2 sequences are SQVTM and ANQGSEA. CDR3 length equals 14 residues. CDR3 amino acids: CSVGDRRGNTEAFF. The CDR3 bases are TGCAGCGTTGGGGACAGGAGGGGGAACACTGAAGCTTTCTTT. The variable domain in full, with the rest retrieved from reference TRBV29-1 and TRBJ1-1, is SAVISQKPSRDICQRGTSLTIQCQVDSQVTMMFWYRQQPGQSLTLIATANQGSEATYESGFVIDKFPISRPNLTFSTLTVSNMSPEDSSIYLCSVGDRRGNTEAFFGQGTRLTVV.

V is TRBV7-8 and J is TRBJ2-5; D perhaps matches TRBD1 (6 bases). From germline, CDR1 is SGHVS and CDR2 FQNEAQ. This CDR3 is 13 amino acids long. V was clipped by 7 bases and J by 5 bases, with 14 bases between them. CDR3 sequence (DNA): TGTGCCAGCAACCAGGGGAACGGGGAGACCCAGTACTTC. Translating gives CASNQGNGETQYF.